This TCR beta chain was sequenced for a study of blood T cell repertoires in COVID-19. Study information: Donors in the United States, Italy and Spain gave samples during acute or convalescent COVID-19. T cells, B-cell-depleted T cells, or PBMCs provided the cDNA or gDNA that served as material.

This clone has a handful of counts. Trimming at V came to 2 bases and at J to 2 bases, leaving 6 bases not matched to a gene. CDR1 is LNHDA, CDR2 SQIVND, per germline (reference sequence). This CDR3 comprises 16 residues. In the original analysis: The authors estimated nucleated cell counts from reference gene primer amplification. Produced via immunoSEQ multiplex PCR; TCRdb's table is partial and in-frame only. V, J and clone size are those of that table, while D and trimming were read from the DNA. Seen here are 130,000 or so clones, around 78% observed once, and the top ten hold 10% to 11%. The TCR sequence derives from a human donor in a cohort sampled during active COVID-19. The gene calls are TRBV19 and TRBJ1-5, with 7 bases identical to TRBD1. Sequencing was done on a sample of peripheral blood. The CDR3 DNA reads TGTGCCAGTAGTATAAAAACCGGGACAGGCAATCAGCCCCAGCATTTT. This translates into CASSIKTGTGNQPQHF.